The 14 T cell receptor beta chains below all came from one sample that was sequenced in a study of control samples from healthy donors and cancer patients. Produced via immunoSEQ multiplex PCR; TCRdb's table is partial and in-frame only. Among 52,000 or so clones listed, 90% to 95% were seen once. The sample comprised blood. Receptor source: a man under 40 in good health.

The chain has TRBV19 and TRBJ1-3, with a tentative D call TRBD1 (6 bases). The CDR3 has 14 amino acids. Trimming shortened V by 3 bases and J by 4 bases, and 10 bases separated the two germline ends. Germline CDR1 is LNHDA and CDR2 is SQIVND (reference sequence). CDR3 bases: TGTGCCAGTAGTATCAGGGGACAAGGAAACACCATATATTTT. This gives the protein CASSIRGQGNTIYF.

By proportion, this clone is medium-sized (0.01 to 0.1%). The chain carries TRBV4-1 and TRBJ2-1; 10 nucleotides line up with TRBD1. The V gene end was trimmed by 5 bases and the J gene end by 8 bases; junction bases not matched to a gene: 9. Germline-derived CDR1 and CDR2 are MGHRA and YSYEKL. The CDR3 totals 15 residues. CDR3 residues: CASSYRDRGGDEQFF. The DNA for the CDR3 is TGCGCCAGCAGCTACCGGGACAGGGGAGGCGATGAGCAGTTCTTC.

The chain employs TRBV11-2 and TRBJ2-7; D not resolved. Per the germline V gene, CDR1 is SGHAT and CDR2 is FQNNGV. This CDR3 comprises 13 residues. V was cut by 0 bases and J by 10 bases, with 13 bases left in between. Here the CDR3 DNA reads TGTGCCAGCAGCTTAGATGGGTTAGGGAAACAGTACTTC. Its translation: CASSLDGLGKQYF.

The chain has TRBV5-1 and TRBJ1-5; D may be TRBD1 (5 bases). Germline CDR1 is SGHRS and CDR2 is YFSETQ. The CDR3 length is 15 residues. With 2 bases removed from V and 7 bases from J, the gap between germline ends came to 16 bases. This CDR3 is CASSLSGGSGQPQHF. CDR3 coding DNA: TGCGCCAGCAGCTTAAGTGGGGGGTCTGGGCAGCCCCAGCATTTT.

V usage is TRBV5-1 and J usage is TRBJ1-4; no reliable D call. CDR1 is SGHRS, CDR2 YFSETQ, per germline. V was pared by 4 bases and J by 7 bases, with 14 bases between. CDR3 length: 14 amino acids. CDR3 nucleotides: TGCGCCAGCAGCCCCCGCCCTCGAGCTGAAAAACTGTTTTTT. Amino acids: CASSPRPRAEKLFF.

The rearrangement uses TRBV7-3 and TRBJ1-2, with 9 positions matching TRBD1. Looked up from germline, CDR1 is SGHTA and CDR2 is FQGTGA. The CDR3 totals 14 residues. J was trimmed by 6 bases and V by 5 bases; bases with no gene match: 7. The CDR3 protein is CASSASGQGNGYTF. CDR3 DNA sequence: TGTGCCAGCAGCGCATCGGGACAGGGAAATGGCTACACCTTC.

V and J are TRBV5-1 and TRBJ1-2; possibly TRBD1 for D (5 bases). Germline V lookup: CDR1 SGHRS, CDR2 YFSETQ. The CDR3 sequence is 16 residues long. Between the trimmed V and J ends, which lost 4 bases and 4 bases, there was a span of 20 bases. The CDR3 loop reads CASSAATPGRTYGYTF. Here the CDR3 DNA reads TGCGCCAGCAGCGCGGCAACCCCGGGACGAACCTATGGCTACACCTTC. The complete variable domain, with remaining parts taken from reference TRBV5-1 and TRBJ1-2, reads KAGVTQTPRYLIKTRGQQVTLSCSPISGHRSVSWYQQTPGQGLQFLFEYFSETQRNKGNFPGRFSGRQFSNSRSEMNVSTLELGDSALYLCASSAATPGRTYGYTFGSGTRLTVV.

The V and J genes are TRBV30 and TRBJ1-1; a possible D gene is TRBD1 (5 bases). Germline CDR1 and CDR2: GTSNPN and SVGIG (reference sequence). The CDR3 length is 14 residues. The V and J ends lost 4 bases and 1 base respectively, with 13 bases between them. CDR3 nucleotides: TGTGCCTGGACACAGGTTCAGGGGAACACTGAAGCTTTCTTT. It yields the protein CAWTQVQGNTEAFF.

The CDR3: CASSQDSNNYGYTF. In DNA, the CDR3 is TGTGCCAGCAGCCAGGACAGTAATAACTATGGCTACACCTTC. This sequence joins TRBV5-5 and TRBJ1-2; D may be TRBD1 (6 bases). The CDR3 is 14 amino acids. V shed 4 bases and J shed 1 base, with 11 bases lying between them. Per germline, CDR1 SGHKS and CDR2 YYEKEE (reference sequence).

This clone was seen only a few times. V and J are TRBV6-6 and TRBJ1-2; 12 positions match TRBD1. CDR1 and CDR2 (germline): MNHNY, SVGAGI (reference sequence). Trimming took 6 bases from V and 7 from J; bases not matched to a gene: 3. The CDR3 length is 13 residues. In nucleotides, the CDR3 is TGTGCCAGCAGCCGGGGACAGGGGGCTGGCTACACCTTC. This codes for CASSRGQGAGYTF.

The CDR3: CASAGTGGAYEQYF. As DNA, the CDR3 is TGTGCCAGTGCCGGGACAGGGGGCGCTTACGAGCAGTACTTC. The rearrangement uses TRBV19 and TRBJ2-7; 12 bases are shared with TRBD1. Germline V CDR1 and CDR2: LNHDA, SQIVND (reference sequence). With V trimmed by 8 bases and J by 4 bases, 6 bases remained unmatched. This CDR3 has 14 residues. The full variable domain, its missing parts supplied by reference TRBV19 and TRBJ2-7, is DGGITQSPKYLFRKEGQNVTLSCEQNLNHDAMYWYRQDPGQGLRLIYYSQIVNDFQKGDIAEGYSVSREKKESFPLTVTSAQKNPTAFYLCASAGTGGAYEQYFGPGTRLTVT.

This chain joins TRBV29-1 and TRBJ1-1; D remains ambiguous. Trimming cost V 8 bases and J 3 bases, with 10 bases left between them. CDR3 length: 11 residues. Germline V gene lookup returns CDR1 SQVTM and CDR2 ANQGSEA. Here the CDR3 reads CSSLLDTEAFF. The CDR3 DNA follows: TGCAGCTCACTGCTTGACACTGAAGCTTTCTTT.

The chain couples TRBV6-5 to TRBJ2-5; D perhaps matches TRBD2 (6 bases). The CDR3 has 14 amino acids. Germline V CDR1 and CDR2: MNHEY, SVGAGI. The V end was cut by 6 bases, the J end by 2 bases, with 13 bases between. CDR3 sequence (DNA): TGTGCCAGCAGACCCCGTGGACTACAAGAGACCCAGTACTTC. It yields the protein CASRPRGLQETQYF.

The rearrangement joins TRBV19 to TRBJ1-6, with 7 nucleotides matching TRBD1. CDR1 and CDR2 (germline): LNHDA, SQIVND (reference sequence). There are 17 residues in the CDR3. Losses at the gene ends were 2 bases for V and 5 bases for J; bases not matched to a gene: 9. CDR3 sequence: CASSILRAGGNNSPLHF. CDR3 coding DNA: TGTGCCAGTAGTATATTGCGGGCAGGGGGAAATAATTCACCCCTCCACTTT.